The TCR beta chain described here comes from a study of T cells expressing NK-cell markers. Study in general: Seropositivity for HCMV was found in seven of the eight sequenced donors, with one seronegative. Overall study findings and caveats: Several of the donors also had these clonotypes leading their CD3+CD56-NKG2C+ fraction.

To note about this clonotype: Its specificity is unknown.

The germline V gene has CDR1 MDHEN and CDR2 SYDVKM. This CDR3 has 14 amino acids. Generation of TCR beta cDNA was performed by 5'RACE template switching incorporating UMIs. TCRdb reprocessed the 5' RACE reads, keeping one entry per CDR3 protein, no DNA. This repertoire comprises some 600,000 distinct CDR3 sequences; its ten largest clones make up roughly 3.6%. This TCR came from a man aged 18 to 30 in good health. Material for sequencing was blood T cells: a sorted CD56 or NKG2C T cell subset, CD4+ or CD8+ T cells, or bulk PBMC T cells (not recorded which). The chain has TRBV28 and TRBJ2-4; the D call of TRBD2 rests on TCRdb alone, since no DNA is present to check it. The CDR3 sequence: CASNKVAGKNIQYF.